These 6 T cell receptor beta chains were sequenced from one sample in a study of cytomegalovirus exposure and HLA in healthy donors. The PCR made use of 60 Vbeta and 13 Jbeta primers. Profiling relied on immunoSEQ multiplex PCR, and the TCRdb table lists in-frame clones only, not all of them. The repertoire has some 150,000 clones, about four fifths of them found once; the top ten carry approximately 7%. Sequenced sample: PBMCs. Receptors originate from a woman in her twenties or thirties in good health and CMV-seropositive.

The gene calls are TRBV19 and TRBJ1-5; 8 bases are a match to TRBD1. The CDR3 loop spans 18 amino acids. CDR1 LNHDA and CDR2 SQIVND come from the germline V gene (reference sequence). V shed 6 bases, J shed 1 base, and the junction held 14 bases outside the gene matches. In DNA form, the CDR3 reads TGTGCCAGTAGCCGACAGGGGACTTATCCCGGGAGCAATCAGCCCCAGCATTTT. It translates to CASSRQGTYPGSNQPQHF.

CDR3 in amino acids: CASSQAPGQTYGYTF. The CDR3 DNA is TGCGCCAGCAGCCAGGCCCCGGGACAGACCTATGGCTACACCTTC. This chain connects TRBV4-3 to TRBJ1-2; the match to TRBD1 covers 7 bases. Trimming removed 3 bases from V and 4 bases from J; junction bases left unmatched: 8. This CDR3 is built from 15 residues. CDR1 and CDR2 from the germline V gene are LGHNA and YSLEER.

V usage is TRBV28 and J usage is TRBJ1-3; D perhaps matches TRBD1 (5 bases). V lost 7 bases and J 2 bases, leaving 15 bases between the germline ends. The CDR3 totals 15 residues. Looked up from germline, CDR1 is MDHEN and CDR2 is SYDVKM. The CDR3 nucleotides are TGTGCCAGCACCCTTGCAGGGTTCGCTGGAAACACCATATATTTT. Residues: CASTLAGFAGNTIYF. The full variable domain, completed using reference TRBV28 and TRBJ1-3, is DVKVTQSSRYLVKRTGEKVFLECVQDMDHENMFWYRQDPGLGLRLIYFSYDVKMKEKGDIPEGYSVSREKKERFSLILESASTNQTSMYLCASTLAGFAGNTIYFGEGSWLTVV.

Regarding this clone: A junction end diverges from the germline sequence, so it may reflect a read error. This chain joins TRBV7-3 and TRBJ2-3; 9 bases agree with TRBD2. Germline V gene lookup returns CDR1 SGHTA and CDR2 FQGTGA. The CDR3 extends over 14 amino acids. CDR3 amino acids: CASSLIGTSTSQDF. For the CDR3, the DNA is TGTGCCAGCAGCTTAATCGGGACTAGCACGTCTCAGGATTTT.

Details on this clone: The sample contains more than one DNA sequence encoding this CDR3. The CDR3 sequence is CASSLRTGYEQYF. In nucleotides, the CDR3 is TGTGCCAGCAGCTTAAGGACAGGGTACGAGCAGTACTTC. The chain combines TRBV7-2 with TRBJ2-7, with 8 bases fitting TRBD1. This CDR3 region has 13 residues. Germline V gives CDR1 SGHTA, CDR2 FQGNSA. V trimming: 2 bases; J trimming: 4 bases; junction bases outside the gene matches: 1.

The V call is TRBV5-1, the J call TRBJ2-7; TRBD2 agrees at 11 bases. This CDR3 has 14 residues. The germline V gene encodes CDR1 SGHRS and CDR2 YFSETQ. With 4 bases clipped from V and 4 bases from J, the junction kept 4 bases outside the gene matches. CDR3 sequence: CASSPTSGAYEQYF. For the CDR3, the DNA is TGCGCCAGCAGCCCGACTAGCGGGGCGTACGAGCAGTACTTC.